The entry below describes one T cell receptor (beta chain). Its antigen is as yet unknown. Via 5' RACE with UMI labels, TRB cDNA libraries were prepared. TCRdb re-called the 5' RACE reads, yielding one record per CDR3 amino acid sequence without DNA. The sample holds about 63,000 distinct CDR3 sequences. The data belong to a study of CXCR3-negative and CXCR3-positive naive CD8 T cells. CDR3 length: 14 residues. Germline-derived CDR1 and CDR2 are SQVTM and ANQGSEA. General study findings and limits: It was found that naive subsets had comparable surface CD5, and TCR strength was inferred from TRB CDR3 properties. Memory CD8+ T cell repertoires were far less diverse than both naive subsets. CXCR3-positive naive cells had more hydrophobic TRB CDR3s than CXCR3-negative naive cells.

Sequenced: naive CXCR3+ CD8+ T cells from blood. The subset: CD45RO-CCR7+CD27+CD95- naive CD8+ T cells expressing CXCR3 (TNR3+). This sequence originates from a human donor in good health. Some clones in this sample may be carry-over from other donors' samples. This chain links TRBV29-1 with TRBJ2-1. CDR3 amino acids: CSVEEAWDRSEQFF.